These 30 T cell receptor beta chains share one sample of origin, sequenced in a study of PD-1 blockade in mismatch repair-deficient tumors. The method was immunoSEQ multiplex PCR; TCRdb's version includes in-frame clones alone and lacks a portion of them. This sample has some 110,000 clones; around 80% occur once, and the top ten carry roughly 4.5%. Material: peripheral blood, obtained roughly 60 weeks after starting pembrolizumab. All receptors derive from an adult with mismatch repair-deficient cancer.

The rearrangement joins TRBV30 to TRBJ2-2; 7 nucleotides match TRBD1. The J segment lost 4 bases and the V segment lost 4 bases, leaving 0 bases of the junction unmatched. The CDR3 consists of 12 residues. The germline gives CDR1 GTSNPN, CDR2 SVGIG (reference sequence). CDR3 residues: CAWNRGTGELFF. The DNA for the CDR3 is TGTGCCTGGAACAGGGGCACCGGGGAGCTGTTTTTT.

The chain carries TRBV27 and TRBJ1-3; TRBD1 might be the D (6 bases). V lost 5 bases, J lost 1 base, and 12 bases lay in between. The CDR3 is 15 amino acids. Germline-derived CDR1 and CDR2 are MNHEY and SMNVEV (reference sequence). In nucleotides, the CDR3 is TGTGCCAGCAGTGCGATACAGGGATCTGGAAACACCATATATTTT. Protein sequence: CASSAIQGSGNTIYF.

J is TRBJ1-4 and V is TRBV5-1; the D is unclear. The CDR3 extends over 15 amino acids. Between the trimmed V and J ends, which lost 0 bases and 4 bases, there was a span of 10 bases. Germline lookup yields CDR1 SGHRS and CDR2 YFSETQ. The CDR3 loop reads CASSLAVGVNEKLFF. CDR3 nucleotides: TGCGCCAGCAGCTTGGCGGTAGGAGTTAATGAAAAACTGTTTTTT. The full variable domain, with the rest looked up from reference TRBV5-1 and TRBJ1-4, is KAGVTQTPRYLIKTRGQQVTLSCSPISGHRSVSWYQQTPGQGLQFLFEYFSETQRNKGNFPGRFSGRQFSNSRSEMNVSTLELGDSALYLCASSLAVGVNEKLFFGSGTQLSVL.

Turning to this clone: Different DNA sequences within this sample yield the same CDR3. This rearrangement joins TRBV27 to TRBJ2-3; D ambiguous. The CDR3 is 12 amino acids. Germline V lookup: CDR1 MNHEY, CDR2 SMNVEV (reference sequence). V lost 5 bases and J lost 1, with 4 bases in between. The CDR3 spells CASSLGTDTQYF. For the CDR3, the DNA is TGTGCCAGCAGTCTGGGCACAGATACGCAGTATTTT.

The DNA for the CDR3 is TGTGCCAGCAGCGTAGGTGAGGGTAAGACTGAAGCTTTCTTT. Translation: CASSVGEGKTEAFF. The chain couples TRBV9 to TRBJ1-1; D is unresolved. V was clipped by 0 bases and J by 5 bases, with 11 bases between them. Per germline, CDR1 SGDLS and CDR2 YYNGEE. The CDR3 is 14 residues long.

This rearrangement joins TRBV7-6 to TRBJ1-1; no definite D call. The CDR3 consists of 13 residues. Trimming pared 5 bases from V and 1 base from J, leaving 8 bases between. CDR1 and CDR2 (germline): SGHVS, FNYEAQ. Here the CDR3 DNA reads TGTGCCAGCAGCCCAACAAGGAACACTGAAGCTTTCTTT. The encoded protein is CASSPTRNTEAFF.

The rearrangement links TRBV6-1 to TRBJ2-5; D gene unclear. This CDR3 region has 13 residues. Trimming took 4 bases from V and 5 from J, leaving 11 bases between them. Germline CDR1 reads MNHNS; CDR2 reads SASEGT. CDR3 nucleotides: TGTGCCAGCAGTGGATGGGTAGGGGAGACCCAGTACTTC. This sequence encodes CASSGWVGETQYF.

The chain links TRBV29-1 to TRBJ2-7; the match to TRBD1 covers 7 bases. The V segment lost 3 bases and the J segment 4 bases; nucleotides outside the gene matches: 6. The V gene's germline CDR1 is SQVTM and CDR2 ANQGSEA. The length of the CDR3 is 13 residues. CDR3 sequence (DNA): TGCAGCGTTGACTTTGGGACAGAGTACGAGCAGTACTTC. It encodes CSVDFGTEYEQYF.

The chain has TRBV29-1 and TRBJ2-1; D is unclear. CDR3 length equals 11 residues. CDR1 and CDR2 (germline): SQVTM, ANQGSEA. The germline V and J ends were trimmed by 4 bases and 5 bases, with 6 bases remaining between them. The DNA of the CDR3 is TGCAGCGTTGCCATCCACAATGAGCAGTTCTTC. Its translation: CSVAIHNEQFF.

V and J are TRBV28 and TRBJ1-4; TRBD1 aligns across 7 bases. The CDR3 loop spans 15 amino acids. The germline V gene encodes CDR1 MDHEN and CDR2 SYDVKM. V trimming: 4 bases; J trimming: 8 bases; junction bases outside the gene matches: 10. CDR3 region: CASSSRQGLKEKLFF. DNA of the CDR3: TGTGCCAGCAGTTCAAGACAGGGTTTGAAGGAAAAACTGTTTTTT.

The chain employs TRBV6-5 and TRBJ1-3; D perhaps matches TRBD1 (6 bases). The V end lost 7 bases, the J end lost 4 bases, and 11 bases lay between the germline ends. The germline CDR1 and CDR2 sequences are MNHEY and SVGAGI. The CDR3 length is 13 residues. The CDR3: CASISGAGNTIYF. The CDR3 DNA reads TGTGCCAGCATCTCAGGGGCGGGAAACACCATATATTTT.

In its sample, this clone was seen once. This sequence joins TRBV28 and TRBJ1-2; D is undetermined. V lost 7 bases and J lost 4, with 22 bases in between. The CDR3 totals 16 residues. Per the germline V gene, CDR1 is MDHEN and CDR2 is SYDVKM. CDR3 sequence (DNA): TGTGCCAGCATTGGGAACGCTGGCAGAGGAATCTATGGCTACACCTTC. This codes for CASIGNAGRGIYGYTF.

CDR3 region: CASSPRAGLSYEQYF. Written as DNA, the CDR3 is TGTGCCAGCAGCCCGAGGGCAGGACTCTCCTACGAGCAGTACTTC. The rearrangement uses TRBV7-2 and TRBJ2-7, with a tentative D call TRBD2 (5 bases). Germline V CDR1 and CDR2: SGHTA, FQGNSA. V dropped 5 bases and J dropped 0 bases, with 14 bases sitting between them. CDR3 length equals 15 residues.

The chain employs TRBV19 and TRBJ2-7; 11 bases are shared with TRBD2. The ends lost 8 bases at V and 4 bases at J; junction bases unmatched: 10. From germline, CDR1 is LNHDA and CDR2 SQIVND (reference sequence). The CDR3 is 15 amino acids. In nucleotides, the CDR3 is TGTGCCAGTGGACCGGGACTAGCGGAGGGGTACGAGCAGTACTTC. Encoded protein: CASGPGLAEGYEQYF.

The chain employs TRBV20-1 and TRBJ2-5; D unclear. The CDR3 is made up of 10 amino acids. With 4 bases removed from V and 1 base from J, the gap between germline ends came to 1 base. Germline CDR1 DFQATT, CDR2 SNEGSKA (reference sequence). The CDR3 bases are TGCAGTGCTATCCAAGAGACCCAGTACTTC. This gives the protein CSAIQETQYF.

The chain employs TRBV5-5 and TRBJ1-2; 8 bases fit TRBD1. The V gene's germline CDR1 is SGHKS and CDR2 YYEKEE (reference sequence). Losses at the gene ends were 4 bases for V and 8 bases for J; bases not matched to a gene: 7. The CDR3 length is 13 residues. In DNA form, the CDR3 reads TGTGCCAGCAGCCCAGGACAGGGCCAAGGCTACACCTTC. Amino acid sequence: CASSPGQGQGYTF.

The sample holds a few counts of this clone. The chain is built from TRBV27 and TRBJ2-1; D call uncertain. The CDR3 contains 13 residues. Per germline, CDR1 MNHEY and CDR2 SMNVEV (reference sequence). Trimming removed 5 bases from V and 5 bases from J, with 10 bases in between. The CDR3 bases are TGTGCCAGCAGTCTCCGACGGAACAATGAGCAGTTCTTC. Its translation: CASSLRRNNEQFF.

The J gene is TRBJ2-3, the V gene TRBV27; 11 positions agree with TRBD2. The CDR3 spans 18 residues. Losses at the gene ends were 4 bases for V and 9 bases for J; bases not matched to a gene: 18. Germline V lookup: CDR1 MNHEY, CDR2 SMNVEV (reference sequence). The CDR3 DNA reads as TGTGCCAGCAGTTCAGGGCTAGCGGGAGGCCCCCCCCGGGAGACGCAGTATTTT. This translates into CASSSGLAGGPPRETQYF.

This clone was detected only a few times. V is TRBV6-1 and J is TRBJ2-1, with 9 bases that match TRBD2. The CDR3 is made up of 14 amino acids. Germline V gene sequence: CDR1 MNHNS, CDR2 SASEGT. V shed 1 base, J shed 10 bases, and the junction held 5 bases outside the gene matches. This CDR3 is CASSEGLAVKEQFF. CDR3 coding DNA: TGTGCCAGCAGTGAAGGACTAGCGGTCAAGGAGCAGTTCTTC.

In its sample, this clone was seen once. The DNA for the CDR3 is TGCAGCGTTGAAGGAGCCCGCGGGGGGGAGACCCAGTACTTC. Translated: CSVEGARGGETQYF. This rearrangement joins TRBV29-1 to TRBJ2-5; 8 bases are shared with TRBD2. V was pared by 1 base and J by 5 bases, with 6 bases of the junction left unmatched. Germline V lookup: CDR1 SQVTM, CDR2 ANQGSEA. The CDR3 covers 14 residues. The whole variable domain, remainder taken from reference TRBV29-1 and TRBJ2-5, is SAVISQKPSRDICQRGTSLTIQCQVDSQVTMMFWYRQQPGQSLTLIATANQGSEATYESGFVIDKFPISRPNLTFSTLTVSNMSPEDSSIYLCSVEGARGGETQYFGPGTRLLVL.

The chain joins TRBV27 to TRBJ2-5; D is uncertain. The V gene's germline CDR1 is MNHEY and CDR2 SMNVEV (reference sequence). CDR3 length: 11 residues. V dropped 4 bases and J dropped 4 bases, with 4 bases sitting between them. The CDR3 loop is CASSSLETQYF. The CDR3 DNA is TGTGCCAGCAGTTCACTAGAGACCCAGTACTTC.

The CDR3 here is CASSQASSSEQFF. The CDR3 nucleotides are TGTGCCAGCAGCCAAGCAAGTTCGAGCGAGCAGTTCTTC. The chain recombines TRBV4-2 with TRBJ2-1, with D uncertain. Trimming shortened V by 1 base and J by 10 bases, and 11 bases separated the two germline ends. The V gene's germline CDR1 is LGHNA and CDR2 YNFKEQ. CDR3 length equals 13 residues.

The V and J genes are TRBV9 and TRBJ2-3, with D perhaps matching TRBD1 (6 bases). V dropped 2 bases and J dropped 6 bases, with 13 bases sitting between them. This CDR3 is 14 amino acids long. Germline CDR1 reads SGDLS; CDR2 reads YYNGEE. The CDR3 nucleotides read TGTGCCAGCAGCGTGGGGGCCATCGATGATACGCAGTATTTT. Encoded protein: CASSVGAIDDTQYF.

The CDR3 bases are TGTGCCAGCAGCCCCGTAGAGGGCGAGCAGTACTTC. This translates into CASSPVEGEQYF. The chain joins TRBV11-2 to TRBJ2-7, with D maybe TRBD2 (5 bases). The V gene's germline CDR1 is SGHAT and CDR2 FQNNGV. V dropped 5 bases and J dropped 6 bases, with 11 bases sitting between them. The CDR3 covers 12 residues.

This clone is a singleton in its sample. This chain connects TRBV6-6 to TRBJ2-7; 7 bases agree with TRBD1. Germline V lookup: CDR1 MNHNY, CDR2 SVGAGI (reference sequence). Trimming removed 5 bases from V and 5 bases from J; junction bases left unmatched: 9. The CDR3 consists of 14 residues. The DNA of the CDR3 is TGTGCCAGCAGTCCGGCCAGGGGGACCCACGAGCAGTACTTC. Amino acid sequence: CASSPARGTHEQYF.

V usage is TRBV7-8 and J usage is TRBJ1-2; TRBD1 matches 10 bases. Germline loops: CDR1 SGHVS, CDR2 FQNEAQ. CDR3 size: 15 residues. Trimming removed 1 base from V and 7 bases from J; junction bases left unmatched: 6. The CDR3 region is CASSLERDRGPGYTF. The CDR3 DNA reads TGTGCCAGCAGCTTAGAGCGGGACAGGGGACCTGGCTACACCTTC.

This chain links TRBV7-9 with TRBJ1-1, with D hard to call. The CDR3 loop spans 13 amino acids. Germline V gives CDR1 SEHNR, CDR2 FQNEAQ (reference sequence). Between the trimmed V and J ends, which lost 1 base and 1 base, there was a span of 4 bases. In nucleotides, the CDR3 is TGTGCCAGCAGCTTAGTAGAGAACACTGAAGCTTTCTTT. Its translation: CASSLVENTEAFF.

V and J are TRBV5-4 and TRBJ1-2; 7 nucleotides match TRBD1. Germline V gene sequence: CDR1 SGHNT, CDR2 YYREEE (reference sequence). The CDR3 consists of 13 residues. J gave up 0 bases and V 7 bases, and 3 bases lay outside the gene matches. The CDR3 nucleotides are TGTGCCAGCCAAGACAGGGCTAACTATGGCTACACCTTC. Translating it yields CASQDRANYGYTF.

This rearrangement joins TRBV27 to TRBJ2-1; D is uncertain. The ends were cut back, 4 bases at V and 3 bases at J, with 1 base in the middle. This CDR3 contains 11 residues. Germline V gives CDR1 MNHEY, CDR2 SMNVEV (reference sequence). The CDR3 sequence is CASSYYNEQFF. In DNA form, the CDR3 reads TGTGCCAGCAGTTACTACAATGAGCAGTTCTTC.

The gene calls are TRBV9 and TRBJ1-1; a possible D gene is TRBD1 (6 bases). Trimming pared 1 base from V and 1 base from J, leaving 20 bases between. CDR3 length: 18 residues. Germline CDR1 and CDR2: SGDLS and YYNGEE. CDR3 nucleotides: TGTGCCAGCAGCGTAACCCCCGACCCCAGGGGTGAGAACACTGAAGCTTTCTTT. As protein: CASSVTPDPRGENTEAFF.